This entry features one T cell receptor beta chain sequence. Its antigen has not been determined. No much larger clone is present one base from it, and per-base qualities are unavailable. The collaborating institutions used their own protocols to collect whole blood in K2EDTA tubes. Collaborator samples were shipped for TCRbeta analysis as frozen whole blood, isolated PBMCs, or DNA extracted from either sample type. The immunoSEQ Assay, a bias-controlled multiplex PCR, was used to amplify TCRbeta CDR3 regions from genomic DNA. Per the source publication's procedure: Within the assay, amplification of reference gene primers was used to estimate how many nucleated cells each sample contained. Sequence reads were collapsed and filtered to measure the absolute abundance of every unique TCRbeta CDR3 rearrangement. For each sample, productive Simpson clonality was calculated by taking the square root of Simpson's diversity index across productive rearrangements. TCRdb holds this immuneACCESS table with in-frame rearrangements only. Some clones are missing; in checked studies, unresolved V genes explain under half, and the rest has no known cause. That table is the source of V, J and clone size, and D and trimming were worked out from the DNA. In all, the sample holds about 100,000 clones, and about 87% of those were seen once. Clones ranked in the top ten supply around a tenth of the sample.

The trim is 4 bases for V and 1 base for J, with a gap of 8 bases between the germline ends. The CDR3, from cysteine to phenylalanine, totals 14 residues. Only CDR3 DNA is held: 42 bases, read in frame from base 1. Sequences SGHRS (CDR1) and YFSETQ (CDR2) are obtained from the germline V gene. The data originate from a study of blood T cell repertoires in COVID-19 (dated by TCRdb to the early 2020s). Background for the entire study: Samples covering the acute and convalescent phases of COVID-19 were provided by collaborators in the United States, Italy and Spain. The repertoires were made available in a free public database intended to serve as a resource for research on the immune response to SARS-CoV-2. Deeply sampled blood TCRbeta repertoires from subjects exposed to, actively infected with, or recovered from COVID-19 were included in the dataset. A de-identified subject ID, COVID-19 status, age in years and sex were almost always included in the sample metadata. Where available, HLA class I and class II types were taken from metadata supplied by the sample provider and were not determined by assay-based typing. Samples came from the ongoing ImmuneRACE study (first 160 participants) plus 1,254 subjects from 6 global collaborators. The prospective study material was composed of cDNA or gDNA derived from T cells, B-cell-depleted T cells, or PBMCs. General conclusions and limits of the study: The amount of clinical and demographic metadata varied by source and participant and was provided uncurated.

Sequencing was performed on peripheral blood. The sequence joins TRBV5-1 to TRBJ2-2; the D gene lacks a confident call. The source of this sequence is a woman in her twenties or thirties with acute or convalescent COVID-19. The DNA is as follows: TGCGCCAGCAGCGAGGCTCTGAACACCGGGGAGCTGTTTTTT. This encodes CASSEALNTGELFF.